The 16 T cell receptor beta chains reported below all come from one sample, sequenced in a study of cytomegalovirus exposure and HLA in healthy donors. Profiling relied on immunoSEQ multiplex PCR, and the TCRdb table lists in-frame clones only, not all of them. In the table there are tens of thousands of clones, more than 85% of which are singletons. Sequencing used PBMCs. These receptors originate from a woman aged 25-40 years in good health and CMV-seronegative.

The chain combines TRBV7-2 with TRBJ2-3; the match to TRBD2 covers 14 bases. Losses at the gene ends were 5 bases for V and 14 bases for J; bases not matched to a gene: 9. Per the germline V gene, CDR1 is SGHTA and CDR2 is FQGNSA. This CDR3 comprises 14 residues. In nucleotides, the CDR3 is TGTGCCAGCAGCCCGGGACTAGCGGGAGATCTGCCGTATTTT. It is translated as CASSPGLAGDLPYF.

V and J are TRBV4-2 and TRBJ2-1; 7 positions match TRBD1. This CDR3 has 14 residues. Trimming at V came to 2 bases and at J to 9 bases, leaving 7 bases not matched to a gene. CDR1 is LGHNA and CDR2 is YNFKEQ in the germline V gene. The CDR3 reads CASSQTTGVSEQFF. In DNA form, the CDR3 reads TGTGCCAGCAGCCAAACCACAGGGGTGAGTGAGCAGTTCTTC.

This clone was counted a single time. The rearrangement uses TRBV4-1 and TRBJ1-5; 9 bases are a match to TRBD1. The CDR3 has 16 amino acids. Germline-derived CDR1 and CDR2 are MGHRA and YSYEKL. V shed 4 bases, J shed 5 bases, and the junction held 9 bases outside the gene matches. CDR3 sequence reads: CASSREPGQGHQPQHF. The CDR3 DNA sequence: TGCGCCAGCAGCCGAGAACCGGGACAGGGTCATCAGCCCCAGCATTTT.

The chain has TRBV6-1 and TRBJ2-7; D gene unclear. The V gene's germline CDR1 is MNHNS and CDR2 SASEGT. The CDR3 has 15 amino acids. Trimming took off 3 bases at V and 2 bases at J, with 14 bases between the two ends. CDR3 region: CASSDLVQPAYEQYF. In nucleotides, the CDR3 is TGTGCCAGCAGTGACTTGGTACAGCCCGCCTACGAGCAGTACTTC.

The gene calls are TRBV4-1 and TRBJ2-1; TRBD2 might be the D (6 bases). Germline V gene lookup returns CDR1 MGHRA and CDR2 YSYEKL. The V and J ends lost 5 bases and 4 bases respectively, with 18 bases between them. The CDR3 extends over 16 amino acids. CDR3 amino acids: CASSWSPGSGYNEQFF. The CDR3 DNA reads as TGCGCCAGCAGCTGGTCGCCCGGGAGTGGGTACAATGAGCAGTTCTTC.

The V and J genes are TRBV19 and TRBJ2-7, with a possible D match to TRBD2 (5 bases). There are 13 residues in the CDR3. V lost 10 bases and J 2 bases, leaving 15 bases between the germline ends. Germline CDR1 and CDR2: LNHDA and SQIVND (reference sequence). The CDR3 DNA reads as TGTGCCACCAAAGATGCGGGTACCTACGAGCAGTACTTC. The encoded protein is CATKDAGTYEQYF. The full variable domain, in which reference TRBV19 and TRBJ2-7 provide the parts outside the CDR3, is DGGITQSPKYLFRKEGQNVTLSCEQNLNHDAMYWYRQDPGQGLRLIYYSQIVNDFQKGDIAEGYSVSREKKESFPLTVTSAQKNPTAFYLCATKDAGTYEQYFGPGTRLTVT.

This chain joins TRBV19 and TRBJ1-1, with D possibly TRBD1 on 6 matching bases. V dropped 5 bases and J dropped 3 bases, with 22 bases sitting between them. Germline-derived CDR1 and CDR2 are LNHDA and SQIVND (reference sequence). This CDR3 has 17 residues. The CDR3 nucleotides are TGTGCCAGTAGTCCATACAGGGTTGATTCGTCGCACACTGAAGCTTTCTTT. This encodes CASSPYRVDSSHTEAFF.

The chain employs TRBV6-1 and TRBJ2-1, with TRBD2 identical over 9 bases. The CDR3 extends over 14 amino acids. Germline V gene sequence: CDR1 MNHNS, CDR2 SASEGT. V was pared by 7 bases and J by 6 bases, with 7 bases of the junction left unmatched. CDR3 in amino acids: CASTRGRGVNEQFF. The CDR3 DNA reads TGTGCCAGCACTCGCGGGAGGGGGGTCAATGAGCAGTTCTTC.

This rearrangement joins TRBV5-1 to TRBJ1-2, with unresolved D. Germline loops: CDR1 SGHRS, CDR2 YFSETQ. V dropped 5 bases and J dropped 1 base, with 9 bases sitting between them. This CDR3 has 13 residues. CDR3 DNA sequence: TGCGCCAGCAGGCCCGGGAGTAACTATGGCTACACCTTC. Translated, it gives CASRPGSNYGYTF.

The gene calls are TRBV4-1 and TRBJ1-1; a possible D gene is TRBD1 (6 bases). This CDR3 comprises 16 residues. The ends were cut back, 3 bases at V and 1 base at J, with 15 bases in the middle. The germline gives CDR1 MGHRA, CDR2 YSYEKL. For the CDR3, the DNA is TGCGCCAGCAGCCATAGACAGGTGGGGGAGAACACTGAAGCTTTCTTT. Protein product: CASSHRQVGENTEAFF.

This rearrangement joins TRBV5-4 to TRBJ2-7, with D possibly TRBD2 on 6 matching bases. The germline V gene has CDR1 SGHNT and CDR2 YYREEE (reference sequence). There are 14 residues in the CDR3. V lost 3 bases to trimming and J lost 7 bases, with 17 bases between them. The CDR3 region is CASSSYNPGGEQYF. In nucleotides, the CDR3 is TGTGCCAGCAGCTCGTACAATCCCGGAGGGGAGCAGTACTTC. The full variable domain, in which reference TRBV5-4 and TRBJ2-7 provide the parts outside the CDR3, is ETGVTQSPTHLIKTRGQQVTLRCSSQSGHNTVSWYQQALGQGPQFIFQYYREEENGRGNFPPRFSGLQFPNYSSELNVNALELDDSALYLCASSSYNPGGEQYFGPGTRLTVT.

For the CDR3, the DNA is TGTGCCAGCTCACCCTTAAACACAGGGACAGATACGCAGTATTTT. This encodes CASSPLNTGTDTQYF. The rearrangement links TRBV18 to TRBJ2-3; perhaps TRBD1 as D (6 bases). In germline, CDR1 is KGHSH, CDR2 LQKENI. V was cut by 3 bases and J by 3 bases, with 13 bases left in between. The CDR3 has 15 residues.

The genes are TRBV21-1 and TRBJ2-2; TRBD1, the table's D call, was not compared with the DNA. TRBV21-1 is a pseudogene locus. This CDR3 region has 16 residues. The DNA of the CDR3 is TGTGCCAGCCCCAACCGACACCAGGGGGCAGCCGGGGAGCTGTTTTTT. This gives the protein CASPNRHQGAAGELFF.

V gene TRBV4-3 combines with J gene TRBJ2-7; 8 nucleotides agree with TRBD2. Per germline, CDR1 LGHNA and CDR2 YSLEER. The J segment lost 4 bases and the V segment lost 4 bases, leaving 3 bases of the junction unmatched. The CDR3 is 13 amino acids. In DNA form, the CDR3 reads TGCGCCAGCAGCCCCGGGGGGGGGTACGAGCAGTACTTC. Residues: CASSPGGGYEQYF.

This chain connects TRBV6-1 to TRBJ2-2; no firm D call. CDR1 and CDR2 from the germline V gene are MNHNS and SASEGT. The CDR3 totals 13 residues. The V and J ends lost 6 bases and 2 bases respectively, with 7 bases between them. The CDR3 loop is CASRELNTGELFF. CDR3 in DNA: TGTGCCAGCAGGGAACTCAACACCGGGGAGCTGTTTTTT.

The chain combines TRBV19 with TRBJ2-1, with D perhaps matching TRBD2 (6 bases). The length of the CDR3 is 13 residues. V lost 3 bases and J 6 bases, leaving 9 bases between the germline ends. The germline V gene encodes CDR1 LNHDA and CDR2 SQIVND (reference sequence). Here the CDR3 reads CASSIGGTNEQFF. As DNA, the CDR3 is TGTGCCAGTAGTATCGGCGGGACCAATGAGCAGTTCTTC.